The sequence of this T cell receptor beta chain was determined in a study of cytomegalovirus exposure and HLA in healthy donors. As for this clone: The antigen is undetermined. Other DNA sequences from this sample encode an identical CDR3 as well.

The PCR was carried out with 60 Vbeta primers and 13 Jbeta primers. The repertoire was sequenced with immunoSEQ multiplex PCR; TCRdb's copy has only in-frame clones and lacks some. The sample has some 240,000 clones, 85% to 95% seen once; the top ten hold roughly 1.6%. Whole-study results and caveats: For cytomegalovirus status, the classifier reportedly gave diagnoses with high specificity and sensitivity. In a later analysis, HLA-C alleles had the fewest associated TCRs, DRB1 alleles the most. For presence/absence analyses, sequencing depth was assumed to be roughly uniform across donors. The investigators catalogued 150 to 200 TCR beta chains as cytomegalovirus-associated.

Germline-derived CDR1 and CDR2 are SGHNT and YYREEE (reference sequence). Trimming removed 4 bases at V and 2 bases at J, with 9 bases between. This CDR3 contains 14 residues. Sequenced material: PBMCs. This sequence originates from a girl aged 2 to 10 in good health and CMV-seronegative. V usage is TRBV5-4 and J usage is TRBJ2-2, with TRBD1 as a possible D gene (5 bases). Here the CDR3 reads CASSPQGNTGELFF. CDR3 DNA: TGTGCCAGCAGCCCCCAGGGAAACACCGGGGAGCTGTTTTTT.